One and the same sample provided the 10 T cell receptor beta chains below, sequenced in a study of blood T cell repertoires in COVID-19. Some clones are missing from TCRdb's copy, which holds only in-frame ones; the method was immunoSEQ multiplex PCR. The sample has more than 100,000 clones, over 75% seen once. The sequencing input was peripheral blood. Source of these receptors: a man older than 75 with acute or convalescent COVID-19.

The chain uses TRBV1 and TRBJ1-1. TRBV1 has pseudogene status. CDR3 length: 14 residues. The CDR3 bases are TGCACCAGCAGCCAAGATCCCGGGTTCACTGAAGCTTTCTTT. Translated, it gives CTSSQDPGFTEAFF.

The gene calls are TRBV5-4 and TRBJ2-3; 12 bases fit TRBD2. The CDR3 is 19 amino acids. Germline assignment: CDR1 SGHNT and CDR2 YYREEE (reference sequence). V was clipped by 1 base and J by 5 bases; unmatched bases: 14. The CDR3 spells CASSLPRGWTSGKEDTQYF. In DNA, the CDR3 is TGTGCCAGCAGCTTGCCCCGAGGATGGACTAGCGGGAAGGAAGATACGCAGTATTTT.

This clone appeared a single time. The chain recombines TRBV7-2 with TRBJ1-5; no firm D call. The CDR3 sequence is 14 residues long. V lost 5 bases to trimming and J lost 1 base, with 9 bases between them. Germline CDR1 is SGHTA and CDR2 is FQGNSA. The DNA for the CDR3 is TGTGCCAGCAGCAAACAATCAAGCAATCAGCCCCAGCATTTT. As protein: CASSKQSSNQPQHF.

The chain carries TRBV3-1 (or the pseudogene TRBV3-2) and TRBJ2-1; unclear D gene. Trimming removed 2 bases at V and 4 bases at J, with 6 bases between. Per germline, CDR1 LGHDT and CDR2 YNNKEL (reference sequence). The CDR3 runs to 13 residues. CDR3 amino acids: CASSQNKYNEQFF. The DNA for the CDR3 is TGTGCCAGCAGCCAAAACAAATACAATGAGCAGTTCTTC.

This clone is a singleton in its sample. This chain links TRBV19 with TRBJ2-1; tentatively, D is TRBD1 (5 bases). V gave up 8 bases and J gave up 8 bases, with 19 bases separating them. The CDR3 extends over 14 amino acids. Per the germline V gene, CDR1 is LNHDA and CDR2 is SQIVND (reference sequence). The chain's CDR3 is CASFQAGLIDEQFF. The CDR3 nucleotides are TGTGCCAGTTTCCAGGCAGGGCTTATCGATGAGCAGTTCTTC.

The chain links TRBV7-2 to TRBJ2-3; 9 bases map to TRBD1. CDR1 and CDR2 (germline): SGHTA, FQGNSA. With 2 bases clipped from V and 2 bases from J, the junction kept 2 bases outside the gene matches. There are 15 residues in the CDR3. CDR3 loop: CASSLNRGPTDTQYF. CDR3 nucleotide sequence: TGTGCCAGCAGCTTAAACAGGGGGCCCACAGATACGCAGTATTTT.

V and J are TRBV19 and TRBJ2-1; 9 positions agree with TRBD2. CDR1 and CDR2 from the germline V gene are LNHDA and SQIVND (reference sequence). V trimming: 4 bases; J trimming: 2 bases; junction bases outside the gene matches: 9. This CDR3 contains 17 residues. The CDR3 DNA reads as TGTGCCAGTAGTAGAGGGTGGGAGCGGGGGGCCTACAATGAGCAGTTCTTC. Its translation: CASSRGWERGAYNEQFF.

V gene TRBV7-6 combines with J gene TRBJ1-1; the D gene is possibly TRBD1 (6 bases). The CDR3 has 13 amino acids. Per the germline V gene, CDR1 is SGHVS and CDR2 is FNYEAQ. The V end lost 1 base, the J end lost 10 bases, and 13 bases lay between the germline ends. In DNA form, the CDR3 reads TGTGCCAGCAGCTTAGGGGGGGGCGCGGGAGCTTTCTTT. Residues: CASSLGGGAGAFF. Together with reference TRBV7-6 and TRBJ1-1, the CDR3 gives the full variable domain: GAGVSQSPRYKVTKRGQDVALRCDPISGHVSLYWYRQALGQGPEFLTYFNYEAQQDKSGLPNDRFSAERPEGSISTLTIQRTEQRDSAMYRCASSLGGGAGAFFGQGTRLTVV.

The chain couples TRBV27 to TRBJ1-1, with a weak D call TRBD1 (6 bases). CDR1 is MNHEY, CDR2 SMNVEV, per germline (reference sequence). Trimming removed 2 bases at V and 5 bases at J, with 15 bases between. This CDR3 spans 15 amino acids. CDR3 sequence: CASSLGRGARTEAFF. The CDR3 DNA sequence: TGTGCCAGCAGTTTAGGGCGGGGGGCGCGGACTGAAGCTTTCTTT.

This clone was recorded once. The chain carries TRBV4-1 and TRBJ2-3, with D possibly being TRBD1 (7 bases). CDR3 size: 19 residues. Per germline, CDR1 MGHRA and CDR2 YSYEKL. V lost 0 bases and J lost 2, with 21 bases in between. In DNA, the CDR3 is TGCGCCAGCAGCCAAGATACCCCGGAGGGGGCTTTACCCACAGATACGCAGTATTTT. Translated, it gives CASSQDTPEGALPTDTQYF.